This T cell receptor (beta chain) was sequenced for a study of cytomegalovirus exposure and HLA in healthy donors. The V gene lost 3 bases and the J gene lost 8 bases, with 19 bases spanning the gap. Germline CDR1 is SGHAT and CDR2 is FQNNGV. The CDR3 runs to 16 residues. Healthy bone marrow donors supplied every sample. PCR was performed using 60 Vbeta and 13 Jbeta primers. TCRdb's copy holds only in-frame clones and misses some; the assay was immunoSEQ multiplex PCR. The table lists approximately 160,000 clones, over 60% of them singletons. This clone was seen a handful of times. The chain uses TRBV11-2 and TRBJ1-4; D perhaps matches TRBD1 (6 bases). This TCR came from a woman aged 25 to 39 in good health and CMV-seropositive. The sequencing input was PBMCs. CDR3 protein: CASSLGAASFGEKLFF. CDR3 DNA: TGTGCCAGCAGCTTGGGGGCGGCTTCTTTCGGCGAAAAACTGTTTTTT.